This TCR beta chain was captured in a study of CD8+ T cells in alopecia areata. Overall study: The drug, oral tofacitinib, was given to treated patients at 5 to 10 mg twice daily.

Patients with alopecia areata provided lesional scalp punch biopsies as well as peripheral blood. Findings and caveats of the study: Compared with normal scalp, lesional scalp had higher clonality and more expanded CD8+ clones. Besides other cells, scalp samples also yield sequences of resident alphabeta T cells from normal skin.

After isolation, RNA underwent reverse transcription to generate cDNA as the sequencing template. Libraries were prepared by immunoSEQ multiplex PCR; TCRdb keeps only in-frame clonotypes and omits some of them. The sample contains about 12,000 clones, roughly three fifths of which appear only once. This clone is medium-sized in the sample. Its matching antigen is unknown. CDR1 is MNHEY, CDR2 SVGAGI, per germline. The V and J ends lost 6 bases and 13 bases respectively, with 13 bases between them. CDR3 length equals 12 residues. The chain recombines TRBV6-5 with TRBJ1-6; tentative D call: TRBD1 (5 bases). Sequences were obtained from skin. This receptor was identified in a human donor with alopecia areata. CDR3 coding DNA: TGTGCCAGCAGCCAGGGCTTGAGTCCCCTCCACTTT. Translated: CASSQGLSPLHF.